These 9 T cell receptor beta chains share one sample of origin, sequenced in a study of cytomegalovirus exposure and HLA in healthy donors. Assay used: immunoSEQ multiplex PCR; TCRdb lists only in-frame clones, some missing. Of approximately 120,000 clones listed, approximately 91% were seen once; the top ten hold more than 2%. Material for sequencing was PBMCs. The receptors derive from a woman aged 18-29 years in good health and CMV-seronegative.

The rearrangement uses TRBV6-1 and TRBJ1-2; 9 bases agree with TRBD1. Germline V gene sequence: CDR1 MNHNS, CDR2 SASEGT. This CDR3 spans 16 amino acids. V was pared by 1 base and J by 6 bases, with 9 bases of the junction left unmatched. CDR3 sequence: CASSEEGTGFSHGYTF. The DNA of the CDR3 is TGTGCCAGCAGTGAAGAGGGGACAGGGTTTAGTCATGGCTACACCTTC.

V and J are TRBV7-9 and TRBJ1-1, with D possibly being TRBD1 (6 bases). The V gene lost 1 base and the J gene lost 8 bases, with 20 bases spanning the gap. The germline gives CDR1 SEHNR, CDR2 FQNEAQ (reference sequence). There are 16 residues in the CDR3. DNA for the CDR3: TGTGCCAGCAGCTTAGTGGAGGACAGACGAAAAGACGAAGCTTTCTTT. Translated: CASSLVEDRRKDEAFF.

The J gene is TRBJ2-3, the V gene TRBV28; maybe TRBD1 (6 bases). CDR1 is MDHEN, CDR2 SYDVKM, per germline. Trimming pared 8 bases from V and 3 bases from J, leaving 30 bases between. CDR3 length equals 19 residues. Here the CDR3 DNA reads TGTGCCAGCCATTTAAGTGGCAGGGGCGTTCGTATGGCTACAGATACGCAGTATTTT. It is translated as CASHLSGRGVRMATDTQYF.

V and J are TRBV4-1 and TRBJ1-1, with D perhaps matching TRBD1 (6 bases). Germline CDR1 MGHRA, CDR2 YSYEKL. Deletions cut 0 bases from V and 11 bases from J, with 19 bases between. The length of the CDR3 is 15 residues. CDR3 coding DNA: TGCGCCAGCAGCCAAGATCCAGGGGCGAGGTCATGGGCTTTCTTT. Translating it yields CASSQDPGARSWAFF.

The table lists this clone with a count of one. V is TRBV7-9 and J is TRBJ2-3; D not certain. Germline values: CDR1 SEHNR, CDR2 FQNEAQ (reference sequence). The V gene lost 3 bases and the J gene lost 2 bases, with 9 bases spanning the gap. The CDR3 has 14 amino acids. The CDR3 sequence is CASSLQALTDTQYF. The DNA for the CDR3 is TGTGCCAGCAGCTTGCAGGCCCTCACAGATACGCAGTATTTT.

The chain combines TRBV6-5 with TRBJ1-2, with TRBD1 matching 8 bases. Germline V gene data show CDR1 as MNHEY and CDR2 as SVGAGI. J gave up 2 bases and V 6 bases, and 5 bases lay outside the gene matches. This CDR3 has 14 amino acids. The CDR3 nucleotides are TGTGCCAGCAGAAGGACAGGGACGAACTATGGCTACACCTTC. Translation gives CASRRTGTNYGYTF.

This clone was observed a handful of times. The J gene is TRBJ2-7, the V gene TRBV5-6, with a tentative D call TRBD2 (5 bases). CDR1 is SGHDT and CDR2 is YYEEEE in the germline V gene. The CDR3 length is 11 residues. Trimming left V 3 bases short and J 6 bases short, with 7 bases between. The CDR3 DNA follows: TGTGCCAGCAGCTGGACTGTCGAGCAGTACTTC. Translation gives CASSWTVEQYF.

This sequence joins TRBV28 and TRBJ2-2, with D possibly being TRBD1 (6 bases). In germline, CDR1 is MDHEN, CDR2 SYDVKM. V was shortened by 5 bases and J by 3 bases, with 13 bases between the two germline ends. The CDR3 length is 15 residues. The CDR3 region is CASSPTGSDTGELFF. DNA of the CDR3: TGTGCCAGCAGTCCAACAGGGTCGGACACCGGGGAGCTGTTTTTT.

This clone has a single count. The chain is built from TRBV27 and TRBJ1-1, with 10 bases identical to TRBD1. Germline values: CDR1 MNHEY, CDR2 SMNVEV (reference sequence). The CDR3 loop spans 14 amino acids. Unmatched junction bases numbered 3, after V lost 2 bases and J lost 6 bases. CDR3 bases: TGTGCCAGCAGTTTACGGGACAGGGGCCCTGAAGCTTTCTTT. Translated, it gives CASSLRDRGPEAFF.